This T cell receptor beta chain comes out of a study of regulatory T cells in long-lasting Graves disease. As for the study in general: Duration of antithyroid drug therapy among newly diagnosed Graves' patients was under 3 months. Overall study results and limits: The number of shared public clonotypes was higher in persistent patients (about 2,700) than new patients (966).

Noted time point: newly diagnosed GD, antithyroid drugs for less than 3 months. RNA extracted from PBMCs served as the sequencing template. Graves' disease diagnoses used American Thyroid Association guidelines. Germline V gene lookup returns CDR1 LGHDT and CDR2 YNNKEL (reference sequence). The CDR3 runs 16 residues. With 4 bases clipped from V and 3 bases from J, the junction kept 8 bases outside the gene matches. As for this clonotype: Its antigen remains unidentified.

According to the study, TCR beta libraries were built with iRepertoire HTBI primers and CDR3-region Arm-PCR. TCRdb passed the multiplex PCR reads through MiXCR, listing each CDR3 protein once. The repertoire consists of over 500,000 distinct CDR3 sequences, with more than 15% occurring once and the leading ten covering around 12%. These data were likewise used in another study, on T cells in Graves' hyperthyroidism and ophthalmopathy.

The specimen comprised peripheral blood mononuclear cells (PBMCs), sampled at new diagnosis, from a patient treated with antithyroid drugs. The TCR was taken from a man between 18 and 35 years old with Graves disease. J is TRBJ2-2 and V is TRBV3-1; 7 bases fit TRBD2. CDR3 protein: CASSLAGKRDTGELFF. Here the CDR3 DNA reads TGTGCCAGCAGCCTAGCGGGCAAAAGAGACACCGGGGAGCTGTTTTTT.